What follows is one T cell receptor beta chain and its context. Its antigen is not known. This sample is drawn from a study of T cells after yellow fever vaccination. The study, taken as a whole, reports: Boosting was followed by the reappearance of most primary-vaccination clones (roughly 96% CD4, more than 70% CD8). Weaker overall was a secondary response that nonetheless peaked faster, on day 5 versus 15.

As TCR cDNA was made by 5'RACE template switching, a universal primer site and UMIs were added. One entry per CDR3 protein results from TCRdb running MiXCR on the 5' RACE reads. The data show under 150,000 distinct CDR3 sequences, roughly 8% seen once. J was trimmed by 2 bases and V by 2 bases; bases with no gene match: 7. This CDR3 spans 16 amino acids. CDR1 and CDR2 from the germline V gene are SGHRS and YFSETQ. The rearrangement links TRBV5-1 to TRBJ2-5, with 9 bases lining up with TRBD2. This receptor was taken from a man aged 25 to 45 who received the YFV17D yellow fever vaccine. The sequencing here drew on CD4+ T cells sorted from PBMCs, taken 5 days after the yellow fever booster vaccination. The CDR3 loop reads CASSFNPGLAQETQYF. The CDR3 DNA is TGCGCCAGCAGCTTTAATCCGGGACTAGCTCAAGAGACCCAGTACTTC.